This TCR beta chain emerged from a study of shared clonotypes between healthy human individuals. A remark on this clone: Its antigen is undetermined.

Naive CD4+ cells were CD45RA-selected; the remaining cells were memory. J lost 4 bases, V lost 4 bases, and 9 bases had no gene match. Germline CDR1 reads MGHRA; CDR2 reads YSYEKL. CDR3 length: 16 amino acids. Data came from immunoSEQ multiplex PCR; TCRdb stores just in-frame clones and leaves some out. Of 850,000 to 1,200,000 clones detected, around 75% appear once; the ten largest clones hold approximately 1.5%. Study-level results: Clonotype sharing among donors likely depends on sequencing depth. Researchers found naive subsets generally carried larger estimated richness than memory subsets. With several donors compared, roughly 5% of naive CD4 clonotypes were shared.

V usage is TRBV4-1 and J usage is TRBJ1-3; 8 bases map to TRBD1. Sequencing used memory CD4+ T cells sorted from blood. The subset is: CD45RA-negative fraction. This TCR was recovered from a man aged 18 to 29 in good health. This CDR3 reads CASSPGQGLTGNTIYF. DNA for the CDR3: TGCGCCAGCAGCCCCGGACAGGGCCTCACGGGAAACACCATATATTTT.